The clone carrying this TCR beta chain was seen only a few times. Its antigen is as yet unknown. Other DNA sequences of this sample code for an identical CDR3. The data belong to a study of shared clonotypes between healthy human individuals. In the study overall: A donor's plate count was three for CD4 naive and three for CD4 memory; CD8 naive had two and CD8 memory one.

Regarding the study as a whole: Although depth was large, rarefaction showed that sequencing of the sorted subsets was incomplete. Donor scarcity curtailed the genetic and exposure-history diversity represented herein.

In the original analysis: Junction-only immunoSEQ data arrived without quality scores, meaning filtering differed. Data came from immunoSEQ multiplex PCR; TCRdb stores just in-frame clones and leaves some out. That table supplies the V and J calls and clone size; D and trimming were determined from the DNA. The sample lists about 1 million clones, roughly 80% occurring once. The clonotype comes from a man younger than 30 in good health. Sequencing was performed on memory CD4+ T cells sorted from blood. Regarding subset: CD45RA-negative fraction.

The CDR3 sequence is CASSPTGVNSPLHF. The CDR3 DNA is TGTGCCAGCAGCCCGACAGGGGTAAATTCACCCCTCCACTTT. V usage is TRBV6-5 and J usage is TRBJ1-6, with 8 bases identical to TRBD1. Trimming cost V 6 bases and J 7 bases; bases outside gene matches: 5. The germline V gene has CDR1 MNHEY and CDR2 SVGAGI. The CDR3 is 14 residues long.